The rows below give T cell receptor beta chains drawn from one sample of a study of neurological immune-mediated disorders. MiXCR, run by TCRdb on the 5' RACE reads, gives a single entry per CDR3 protein. The sample lists 85,000 to 90,000 distinct CDR3 sequences; roughly 3.3% were seen once. Sequencing used PBMCs. The receptors were gathered from a woman aged 50 to 65 with multiple sclerosis. The CDR3 runs from the conserved cysteine through the conserved F or W. The D gene is left open where the match is weak. Not all rows give a size; the values are once, few, many and, for expanded clones, a class.

many,TRBJ2-2,TRBV9,.,CASSVGRNTGELFF,TGTGCCAGCAGCGTAGGCCGTAACACCGGGGAGCTGTTTTTT
many,TRBJ2-5,TRBV18,.,CASSTGTSEYF,TGTGCCAGCTCAACCGGGACCTCAGAGTACTTC
many,TRBJ2-7,TRBV20-1,TRBD1,CSAIIGTGVSEQYF,TGCAGTGCTATAATCGGGACAGGGGTTAGCGAGCAGTACTTC
many,TRBJ1-2,TRBV24-1,TRBD1,CATSDSGGYGYTF,TGTGCCACCAGTGATTCAGGGGGCTATGGCTACACCTTC
.,TRBJ1-5,TRBV4-3,.,CASSQDLGGLKTQNF,TGCGCCAGCAGCCAAGATCTGGGGGGGCTAAAGACCCAGAATTTT
many,TRBJ2-7,TRBV4-2,.,CASSQPGKGEQYF,TGTGCCAGCAGCCAACCCGGGAAGGGCGAGCAGTACTTC
many,TRBJ1-5,TRBV27,.,CASRDQTENQPQHF,TGTGCCAGCAGAGATCAAACAGAGAATCAGCCCCAGCATTTT
few,TRBJ2-3,TRBV5-1,TRBD2,CASSLDGLAGTTDTQYF,TGCGCCAGCAGCTTGGACGGTCTAGCGGGGACCACAGATACGCAGTATTTT
many,TRBJ2-7,TRBV7-8,.,CASSRLEGESYEQYF,TGTGCCAGCAGTCGCCTTGAGGGGGAATCCTACGAGCAGTACTTC
many,TRBJ2-1,TRBV12-3/TRBV12-4,TRBD2,CASSFPGLAGEGLGEQFF,TGTGCCAGCAGTTTCCCGGGACTAGCGGGGGAAGGGTTGGGTGAGCAGTTCTTC
many,TRBJ1-5,TRBV3-1,.,CASSRMGGNQPQHF,TGTGCCAGCAGCCGAATGGGGGGCAATCAGCCCCAGCATTTT
many,TRBJ1-5,TRBV4-1,.,CASSPRGVNQPQHF,TGCGCCAGCAGCCCTAGAGGGGTCAATCAGCCCCAGCATTTT
many,TRBJ2-7,TRBV7-2,TRBD1,CASSFPFGTGGNEQYF,TGTGCCAGCAGCTTCCCTTTCGGGACAGGGGGCAACGAGCAGTACTTC
many,TRBJ1-5,TRBV27,.,CASSLVGDYSNQPQHF,TGTGCCAGCAGTTTAGTGGGGGACTATAGCAATCAGCCCCAGCATTTT
many,TRBJ2-5,TRBV7-2,TRBD1,CASSLRRTGETQYF,TGTGCCAGCAGCTTGAGACGGACAGGGGAGACCCAGTACTTC
many,TRBJ2-6,TRBV25-1,.,CASTTQGANVLTF,TGTGCCAGCACGACGCAAGGGGCCAACGTCCTGACTTTC
many,TRBJ2-3,TRBV20-1,TRBD1,CSARGTGENTQYF,TGCAGTGCTAGAGGGACAGGGGAGAATACGCAGTATTTT
many,TRBJ2-7,TRBV7-2,TRBD2,CASSPWWGGSYEQYF,TGTGCCAGCAGCCCCTGGTGGGGGGGCTCCTACGAGCAGTACTTC
many,TRBJ2-3,TRBV3-1,TRBD2,CASSSSGSAADTQYF,TGTGCCAGCAGCTCTAGCGGGTCCGCCGCAGATACGCAGTATTTT
.,TRBJ1-6,TRBV11-2,.,CASSLGGRENNSPLHF,TGTGCCAGCAGCTTAGGGGGTAGGGAGAATAATTCACCCCTCCACTTT
many,TRBJ1-2,TRBV12-3/TRBV12-4,TRBD1,CASTPRRGPSEGYTF,TGTGCCAGCACCCCTAGGAGGGGGCCGTCGGAGGGCTACACCTTC
many,TRBJ2-3,TRBV5-1,.,CASSHQTGFTDTQYF,TGCGCCAGCAGCCATCAGACTGGCTTCACAGATACGCAGTATTTT
many,TRBJ2-7,TRBV28,TRBD1,CASRPGTELYEQYF,TGTGCCAGCCGGCCCGGGACAGAACTCTACGAGCAGTACTTC
many,TRBJ2-7,TRBV6-5,TRBD2,CASSLGLAGTYEQYF,TGTGCCAGCAGTCTAGGACTAGCGGGGACCTACGAGCAGTACTTC
many,TRBJ1-5,TRBV29-1,TRBD1,CSVGQGSNQPQHF,TGCAGCGTGGGACAGGGAAGCAATCAGCCCCAGCATTTT
many,TRBJ2-2,TRBV5-1,.,CASSRMGVGELFF,TGCGCCAGCAGCCGCATGGGGGTCGGGGAGCTGTTTTTT
many,TRBJ2-1,TRBV20-1,TRBD1,CSANNAGTGVYNEQFF,TGCAGTGCTAATAATGCCGGGACAGGGGTTTACAATGAGCAGTTCTTC
many,TRBJ2-2,TRBV27,.,CASSSYALNTGELFF,TGTGCCAGCAGTTCGTACGCCCTCAACACCGGGGAGCTGTTTTTT
many,TRBJ2-5,TRBV6-5,.,CASSYWGQQETQYF,TGTGCCAGCAGTTACTGGGGGCAGCAAGAGACCCAGTACTTC
many,TRBJ2-7,TRBV25-1,.,CASSDSRNQYEQYF,TGTGCCAGCAGTGATTCGAGGAATCAATACGAGCAGTACTTC
many,TRBJ1-2,TRBV3-1,.,CASSQDLMGAVRGYTF,TGTGCCAGCAGCCAAGACCTGATGGGGGCGGTAAGAGGCTACACCTTC
many,TRBJ1-2,TRBV7-2,.,CASSGHQGFNYGYTF,TGTGCCAGCAGCGGACACCAGGGATTTAACTATGGCTACACCTTC
many,TRBJ2-3,TRBV5-1,TRBD1,CASSTGQGSGTDTQYF,TGCGCCAGCAGCACGGGACAGGGTTCGGGCACAGATACGCAGTATTTT
many,TRBJ2-1,TRBV20-1,.,CSARSGRYNEQFF,TGCAGTGCTAGATCGGGCAGATACAATGAGCAGTTCTTC
many,TRBJ2-3,TRBV9,.,CASSVATRRTAPSATDTQYF,TGTGCCAGCAGCGTAGCTACAAGGAGGACAGCCCCTTCGGCCACAGATACGCAGTATTTT
many,TRBJ1-5,TRBV5-6,.,CASSTGSGQPQHF,TGTGCCAGCAGCACAGGGTCGGGTCAGCCCCAGCATTTT
many,TRBJ2-1,TRBV20-1,TRBD2,CGGSGGARYEQFF,TGCGGGGGTAGCGGGGGGGCCAGGTATGAGCAGTTCTTC
many,TRBJ1-4,TRBV5-5,.,CASSRQPGNEKLFF,TGTGCCAGCAGCCGACAGCCCGGTAATGAAAAACTGTTTTTT
many,TRBJ2-1,TRBV6-5,TRBD2,CASSYATSGGLSSSYNEQFF,TGTGCCAGCAGTTACGCTACTAGCGGGGGTCTCTCTAGCTCCTACAATGAGCAGTTCTTC
many,TRBJ2-7,TRBV5-6,TRBD2,CASSYLAGGSYEQYF,TGTGCCAGCAGCTACCTAGCGGGGGGTTCCTACGAGCAGTACTTC
many,TRBJ2-2,TRBV10-3,.,CAISGGDAGELFF,TGTGCCATCAGTGGGGGGGACGCCGGGGAGCTGTTTTTT
many,TRBJ2-5,TRBV5-1,.,CASSLDLGAETQYF,TGCGCCAGCAGCTTGGATTTGGGGGCAGAGACCCAGTACTTC
many,TRBJ2-7,TRBV5-6,.,CASSLNTVSYEQYF,TGTGCCAGCAGCTTGAATACGGTCTCCTACGAGCAGTACTTC
many,TRBJ2-1,TRBV5-1,TRBD1,CASSSVALGTARNEQFF,TGCGCCAGCAGCTCCGTGGCCCTCGGGACAGCCCGCAATGAGCAGTTCTTC
many,TRBJ2-7,TRBV5-4,.,CASSIGTYEQYF,TGTGCCAGCAGCATCGGGACCTACGAGCAGTACTTC
many,TRBJ2-3,TRBV5-1,.,CASSSRGNTDTQYF,TGCGCCAGCAGTTCACGGGGGAACACAGATACGCAGTATTTT